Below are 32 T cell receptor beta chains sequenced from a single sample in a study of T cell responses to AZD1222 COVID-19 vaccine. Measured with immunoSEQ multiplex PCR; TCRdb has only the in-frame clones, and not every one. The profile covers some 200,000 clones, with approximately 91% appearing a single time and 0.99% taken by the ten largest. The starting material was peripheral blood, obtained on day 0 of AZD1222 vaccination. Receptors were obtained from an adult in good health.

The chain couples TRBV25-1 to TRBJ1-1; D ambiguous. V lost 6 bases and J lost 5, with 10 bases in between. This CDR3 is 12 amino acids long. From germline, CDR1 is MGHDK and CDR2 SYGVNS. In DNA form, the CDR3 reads TGTGCCAGCAGCGATGCTTGGACTGAAGCTTTCTTT. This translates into CASSDAWTEAFF.

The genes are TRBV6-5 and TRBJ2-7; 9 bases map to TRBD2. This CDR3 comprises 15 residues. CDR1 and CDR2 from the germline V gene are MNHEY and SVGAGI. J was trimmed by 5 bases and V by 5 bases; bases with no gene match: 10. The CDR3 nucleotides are TGTGCCAGCAGTCTTAGCGGGAGTCAAACAGACGAGCAGTACTTC. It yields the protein CASSLSGSQTDEQYF.

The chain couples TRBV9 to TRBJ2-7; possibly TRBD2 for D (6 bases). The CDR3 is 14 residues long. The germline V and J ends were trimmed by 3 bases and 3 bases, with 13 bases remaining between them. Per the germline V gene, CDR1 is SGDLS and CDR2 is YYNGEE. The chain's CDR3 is CASSAWDLGYEQYF. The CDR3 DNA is TGTGCCAGCAGCGCCTGGGACTTGGGCTACGAGCAGTACTTC.

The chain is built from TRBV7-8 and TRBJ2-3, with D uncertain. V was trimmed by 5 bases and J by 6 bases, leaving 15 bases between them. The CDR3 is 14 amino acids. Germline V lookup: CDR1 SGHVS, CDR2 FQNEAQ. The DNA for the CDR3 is TGTGCCAGCAGCCCTCTAGTGCTAGGGGATACGCAGTATTTT. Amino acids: CASSPLVLGDTQYF.

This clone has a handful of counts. CDR3 residues: CASSVGEPGIQETQYF. In nucleotides, the CDR3 is TGTGCCAGCAGCGTAGGAGAGCCTGGGATCCAAGAGACCCAGTACTTC. V and J are TRBV9 and TRBJ2-5; D gene unclear. Germline V gives CDR1 SGDLS, CDR2 YYNGEE. CDR3 length: 16 amino acids. V lost 0 bases, J lost 1 base, and 13 bases lay in between.

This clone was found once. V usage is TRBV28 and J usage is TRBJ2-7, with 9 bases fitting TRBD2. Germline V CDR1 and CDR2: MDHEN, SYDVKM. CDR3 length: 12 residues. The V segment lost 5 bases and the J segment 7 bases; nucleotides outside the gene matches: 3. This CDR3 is CASSGTSREQYF. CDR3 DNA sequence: TGTGCCAGCAGTGGGACTAGCAGGGAGCAGTACTTC.

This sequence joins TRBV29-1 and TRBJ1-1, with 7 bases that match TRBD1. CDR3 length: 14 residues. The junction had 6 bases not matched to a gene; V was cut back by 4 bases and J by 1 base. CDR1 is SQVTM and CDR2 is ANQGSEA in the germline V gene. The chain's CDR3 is CSVGDSRQNTEAFF. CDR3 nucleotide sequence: TGCAGCGTTGGGGACAGCAGACAGAACACTGAAGCTTTCTTT.

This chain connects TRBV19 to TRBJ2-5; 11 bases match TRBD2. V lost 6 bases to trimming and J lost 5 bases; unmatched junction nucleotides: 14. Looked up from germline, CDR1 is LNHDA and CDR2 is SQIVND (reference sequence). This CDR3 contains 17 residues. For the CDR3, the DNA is TGTGCCAGTAGAGGGATTAGCGGGAGGGCCCGGGGGGAGACCCAGTACTTC. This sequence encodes CASRGISGRARGETQYF.

CDR3 sequence (DNA): TGTGCCAGCAGCCGGGGACAGGGGAATCACGAGCAGTACTTC. Translating gives CASSRGQGNHEQYF. The chain links TRBV5-4 to TRBJ2-7; TRBD1 agrees at 10 bases. From germline, CDR1 is SGHNT and CDR2 YYREEE (reference sequence). The V segment lost 4 bases and the J segment 5 bases; nucleotides outside the gene matches: 6. The CDR3 covers 14 residues.

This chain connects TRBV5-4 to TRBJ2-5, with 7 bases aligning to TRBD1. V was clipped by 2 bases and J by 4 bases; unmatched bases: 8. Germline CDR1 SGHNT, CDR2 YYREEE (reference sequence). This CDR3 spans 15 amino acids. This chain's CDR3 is CASSFNRGRGETQYF. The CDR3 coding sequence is TGTGCCAGCAGCTTTAACAGGGGTCGTGGAGAGACCCAGTACTTC.

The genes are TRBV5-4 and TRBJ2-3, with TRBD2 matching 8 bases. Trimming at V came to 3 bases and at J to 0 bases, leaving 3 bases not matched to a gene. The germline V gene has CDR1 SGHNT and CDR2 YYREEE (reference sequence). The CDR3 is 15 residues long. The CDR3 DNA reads TGTGCCAGCAGCTGGCGGGGGGCAAGCACAGATACGCAGTATTTT. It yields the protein CASSWRGASTDTQYF.

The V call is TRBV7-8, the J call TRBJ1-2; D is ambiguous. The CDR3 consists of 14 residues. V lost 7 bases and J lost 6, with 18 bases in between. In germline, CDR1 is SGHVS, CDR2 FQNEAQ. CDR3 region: CASTLPRGGDGYTF. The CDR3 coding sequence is TGTGCCAGCACCCTGCCCCGGGGAGGAGATGGCTACACCTTC. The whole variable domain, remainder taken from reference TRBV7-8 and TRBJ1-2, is GAGVSQSPRYKVAKRGQDVALRCDPISGHVSLFWYQQALGQGPEFLTYFQNEAQLDKSGLPSDRFFAERPEGSVSTLKIQRTQQEDSAVYLCASTLPRGGDGYTFGSGTRLTVV.

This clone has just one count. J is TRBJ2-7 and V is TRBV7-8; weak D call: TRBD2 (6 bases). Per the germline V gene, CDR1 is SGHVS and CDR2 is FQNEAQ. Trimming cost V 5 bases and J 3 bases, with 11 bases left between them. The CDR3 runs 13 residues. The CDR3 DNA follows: TGTGCCAGCAGCGGGGACTCCCGCTACGAGCAGTACTTC. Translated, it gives CASSGDSRYEQYF. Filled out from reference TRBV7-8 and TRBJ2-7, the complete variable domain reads GAGVSQSPRYKVAKRGQDVALRCDPISGHVSLFWYQQALGQGPEFLTYFQNEAQLDKSGLPSDRFFAERPEGSVSTLKIQRTQQEDSAVYLCASSGDSRYEQYFGPGTRLTVT.

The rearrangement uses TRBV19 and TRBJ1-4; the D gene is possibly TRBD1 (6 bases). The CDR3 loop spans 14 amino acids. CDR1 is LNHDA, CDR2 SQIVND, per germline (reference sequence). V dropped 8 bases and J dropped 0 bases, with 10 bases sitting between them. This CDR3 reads CASGGGPTNEKLFF. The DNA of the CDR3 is TGTGCCAGTGGGGGGGGCCCAACTAATGAAAAACTGTTTTTT.

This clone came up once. The CDR3 DNA is TGTGCCAGCAGTCAAAACAGGGGGTCCCTCCATCAGCCCCAGCATTTT. This codes for CASSQNRGSLHQPQHF. The J gene is TRBJ1-5, the V gene TRBV2; TRBD1 matches 8 bases. Losses at the gene ends were 5 bases for V and 5 bases for J; bases not matched to a gene: 11. CDR1 and CDR2 (germline): SNHLY, FYNNEI. This CDR3 spans 16 amino acids.

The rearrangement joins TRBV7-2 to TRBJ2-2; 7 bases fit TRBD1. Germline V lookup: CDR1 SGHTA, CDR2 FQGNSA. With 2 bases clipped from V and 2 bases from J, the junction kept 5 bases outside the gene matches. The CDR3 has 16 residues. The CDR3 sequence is CASSLLGGPNTGELFF. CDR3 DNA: TGTGCCAGCAGCTTACTAGGGGGCCCAAACACCGGGGAGCTGTTTTTT.

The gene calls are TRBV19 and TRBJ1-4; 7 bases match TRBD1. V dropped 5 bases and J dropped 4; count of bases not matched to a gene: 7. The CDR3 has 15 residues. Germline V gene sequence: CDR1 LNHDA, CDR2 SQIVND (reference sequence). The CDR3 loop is CASSASTGFNEKLFF. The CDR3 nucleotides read TGTGCCAGTAGTGCCTCGACAGGGTTTAATGAAAAACTGTTTTTT.

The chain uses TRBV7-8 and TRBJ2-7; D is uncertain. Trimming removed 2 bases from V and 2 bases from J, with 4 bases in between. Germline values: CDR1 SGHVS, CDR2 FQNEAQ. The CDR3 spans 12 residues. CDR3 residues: CASSLNTYEQYF. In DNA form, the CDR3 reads TGTGCCAGCAGCTTAAATACCTACGAGCAGTACTTC.

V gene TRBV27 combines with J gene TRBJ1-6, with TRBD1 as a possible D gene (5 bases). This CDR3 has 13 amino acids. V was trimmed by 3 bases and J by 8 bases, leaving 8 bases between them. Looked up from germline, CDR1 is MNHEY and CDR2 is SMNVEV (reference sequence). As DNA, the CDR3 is TGTGCCAGCAGTTTCCGGGACTATTCACCCCTCCACTTT. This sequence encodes CASSFRDYSPLHF.

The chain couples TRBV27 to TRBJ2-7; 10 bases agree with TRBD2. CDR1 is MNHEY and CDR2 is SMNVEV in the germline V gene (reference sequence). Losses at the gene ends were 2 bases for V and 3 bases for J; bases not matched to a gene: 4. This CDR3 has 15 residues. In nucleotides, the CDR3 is TGTGCCAGCAGTTTAAGCCTAGCGGGGGTCTACGAGCAGTACTTC. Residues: CASSLSLAGVYEQYF.

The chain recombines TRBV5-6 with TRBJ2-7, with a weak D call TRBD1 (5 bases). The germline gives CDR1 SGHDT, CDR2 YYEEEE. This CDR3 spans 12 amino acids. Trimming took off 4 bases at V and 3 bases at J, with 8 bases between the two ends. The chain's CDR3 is CASSDDSYEQYF. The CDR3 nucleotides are TGTGCCAGCAGCGATGACAGCTACGAGCAGTACTTC.

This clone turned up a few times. The CDR3, as DNA: TGTGCCAGCAGCCTTCGGACAGGGGTCTATGGCTACACCTTC. Protein: CASSLRTGVYGYTF. The V and J genes are TRBV9 and TRBJ1-2; the match to TRBD1 covers 9 bases. Germline V gene lookup returns CDR1 SGDLS and CDR2 YYNGEE. The CDR3 extends over 14 amino acids. Trimming took 4 bases from V and 4 from J; bases not matched to a gene: 5.

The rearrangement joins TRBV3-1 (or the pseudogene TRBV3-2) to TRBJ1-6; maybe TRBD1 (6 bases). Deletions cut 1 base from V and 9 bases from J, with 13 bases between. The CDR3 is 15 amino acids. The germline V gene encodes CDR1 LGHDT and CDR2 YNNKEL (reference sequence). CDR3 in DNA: TGTGCCAGCAGCCAAGTCTCACAGGGTAGTTCACCCCTCCACTTT. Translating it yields CASSQVSQGSSPLHF.

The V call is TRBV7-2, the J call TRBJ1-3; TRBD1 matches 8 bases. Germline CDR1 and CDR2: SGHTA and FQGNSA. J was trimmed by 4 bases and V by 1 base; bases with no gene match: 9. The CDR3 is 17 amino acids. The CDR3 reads CASSLVSRQGRGNTIYF. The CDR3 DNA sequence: TGTGCCAGCAGCTTAGTATCGAGACAGGGGAGAGGAAACACCATATATTTT.

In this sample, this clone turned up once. The CDR3 here is CASSKAHLRDLRFLDNSPLHF. The CDR3 region has the DNA TGTGCCAGCAGCAAAGCTCATTTGCGGGACCTACGATTTCTTGATAATTCACCCCTCCACTTT. The rearrangement links TRBV21-1 to TRBJ1-6. TRBV21-1 is a pseudogene locus. The CDR3 length is 21 residues.

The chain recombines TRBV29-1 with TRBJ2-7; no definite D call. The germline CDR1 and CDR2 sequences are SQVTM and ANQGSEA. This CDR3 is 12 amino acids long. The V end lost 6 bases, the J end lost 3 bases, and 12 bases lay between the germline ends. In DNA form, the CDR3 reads TGCAGCGTGAATGGGCTAGACTACGAGCAGTACTTC. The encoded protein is CSVNGLDYEQYF.

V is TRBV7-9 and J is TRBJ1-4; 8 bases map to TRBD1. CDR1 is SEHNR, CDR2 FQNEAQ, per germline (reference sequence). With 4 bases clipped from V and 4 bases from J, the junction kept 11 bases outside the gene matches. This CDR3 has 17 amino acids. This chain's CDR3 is CASSSSGGAVINEKLFF. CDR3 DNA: TGTGCCAGCAGCTCGTCAGGGGGCGCCGTGATTAATGAAAAACTGTTTTTT.

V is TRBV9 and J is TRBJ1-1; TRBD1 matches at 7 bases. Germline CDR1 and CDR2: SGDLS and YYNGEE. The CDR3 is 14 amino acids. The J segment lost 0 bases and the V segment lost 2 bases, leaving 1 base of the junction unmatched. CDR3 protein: CASSVGQLNTEAFF. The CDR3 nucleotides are TGTGCCAGCAGCGTGGGACAGTTGAACACTGAAGCTTTCTTT.

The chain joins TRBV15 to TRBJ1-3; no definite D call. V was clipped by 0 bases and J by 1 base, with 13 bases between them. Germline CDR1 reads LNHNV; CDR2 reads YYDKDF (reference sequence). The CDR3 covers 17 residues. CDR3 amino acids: CATSREYSHVSGNTIYF. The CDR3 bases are TGTGCCACCAGCAGAGAGTACAGTCACGTTTCTGGAAACACCATATATTTT.

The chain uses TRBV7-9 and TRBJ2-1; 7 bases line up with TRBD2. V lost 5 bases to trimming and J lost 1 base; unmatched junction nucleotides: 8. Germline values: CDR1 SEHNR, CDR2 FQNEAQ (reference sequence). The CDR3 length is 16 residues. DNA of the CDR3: TGTGCCAGCAGCCCCGGGGAGGGAAGGTCCTACAATGAGCAGTTCTTC. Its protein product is CASSPGEGRSYNEQFF.

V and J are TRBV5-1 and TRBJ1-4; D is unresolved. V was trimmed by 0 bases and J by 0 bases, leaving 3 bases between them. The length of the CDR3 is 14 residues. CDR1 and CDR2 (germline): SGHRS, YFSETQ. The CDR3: CASSLDATNEKLFF. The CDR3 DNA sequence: TGCGCCAGCAGCTTGGATGCAACTAATGAAAAACTGTTTTTT.

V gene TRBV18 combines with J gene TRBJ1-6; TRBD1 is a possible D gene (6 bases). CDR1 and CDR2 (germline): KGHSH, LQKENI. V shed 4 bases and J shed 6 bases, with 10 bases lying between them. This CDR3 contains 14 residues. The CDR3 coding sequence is TGTGCCAGCTCACAACAGGGAGGTAATTCACCCCTCCACTTT. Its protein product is CASSQQGGNSPLHF.